This T cell receptor beta chain is from a study of blood T cell repertoires in COVID-19. Libraries were prepared by immunoSEQ multiplex PCR; TCRdb keeps only in-frame clonotypes and omits some of them. The sample holds 250,000 to 300,000 clones, 88% seen once. Which cohort a participant joined came from the clinical history participants gave. Germline V gene lookup returns CDR1 KGHSH and CDR2 LQKENI. The germline V and J ends were trimmed by 1 base and 6 bases, with 16 bases remaining between them. The CDR3 is 15 residues long. The sequenced sample was PBMCs or T cells enriched from blood (not recorded which). This TCR was recovered from a woman aged 60-75 years in a cohort exposed to, infected with or recovered from COVID-19 (not recorded which). The V and J genes are TRBV18 and TRBJ2-7, with D unclear. The chain's CDR3 is CASSPLGSATSEQYF. For the CDR3, the DNA is TGTGCCAGCTCACCACTTGGCAGCGCCACCTCCGAGCAGTACTTC. Using reference TRBV18 and TRBJ2-7 for the parts outside the CDR3, the full variable domain is NAGVMQNPRHLVRRRGQEARLRCSPMKGHSHVYWYRQLPEEGLKFMVYLQKENIIDESGMPKERFSAEFPKEGPSILRIQQVVRGDSAAYFCASSPLGSATSEQYFGPGTRLTVT.